The clone carrying this TCR beta chain was seen only a few times. The data are from a study of blood T cell repertoires in COVID-19. Study-wide background: Specimens from acute and convalescent COVID-19 originated in the United States, Italy and Spain. Sample material is recorded as cDNA or gDNA derived from T cells, B-cell-depleted T cells, or PBMCs.

Original data processing: Scientists estimated how many nucleated cells there were by amplifying reference gene primers. Clones were sequenced by immunoSEQ multiplex PCR, and TCRdb holds only the in-frame ones, with some missing. That table is the source of V, J and clone size, and D and trimming were worked out from the DNA. The table includes more than 45,000 clones, more than 75% detected once. Germline CDR1 ENHRY, CDR2 SYGVKD. CDR3 size: 14 residues. V lost 0 bases and J 5 bases, leaving 11 bases between the germline ends. This clonotype was obtained from a woman in her fifties or sixties with acute or convalescent COVID-19. The chain has TRBV10-3 and TRBJ2-7; TRBD1 is a possible D gene (5 bases). Specimen: peripheral blood. DNA of the CDR3: TGTGCCATCAGTGAGTCCCAACAGGTCCACGAGCAGTACTTC. Translating gives CAISESQQVHEQYF.